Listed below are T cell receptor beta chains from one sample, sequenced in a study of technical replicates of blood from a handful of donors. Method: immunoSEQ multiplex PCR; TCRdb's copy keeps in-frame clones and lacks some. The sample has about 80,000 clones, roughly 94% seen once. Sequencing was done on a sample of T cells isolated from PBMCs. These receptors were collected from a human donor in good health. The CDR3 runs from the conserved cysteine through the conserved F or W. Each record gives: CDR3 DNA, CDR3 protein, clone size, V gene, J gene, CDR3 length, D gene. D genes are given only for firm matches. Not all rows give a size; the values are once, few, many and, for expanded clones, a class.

DNA: TGTGCCAGCAGCCCTTCCGCCGACAAACCCTATGGCTACACCTTC
CDR3: CASSPSADKPYGYTF
size: .
V: TRBV9
J: TRBJ1-2
length: 15
D: .

DNA: TGCGCCAGCAGTGAGCCGAAGGGTAGCGGGAGGGCGAATGAGCAGTTCTTC
CDR3: CASSEPKGSGRANEQFF
size: .
V: TRBV10-2
J: TRBJ2-1
length: 17
D: TRBD2

DNA: TGTGCCAGCAGCCCGGTAAACAATGAGCAGTTCTTC
CDR3: CASSPVNNEQFF
size: .
V: TRBV5-6
J: TRBJ2-1
length: 12
D: .

DNA: TGCAGCGTTGGGGACTCCAACCGAGAGCAGTTCTTC
CDR3: CSVGDSNREQFF
size: .
V: TRBV29-1
J: TRBJ2-1
length: 12
D: .

DNA: TGTGCCAGCAGCTTAGGGGCTAGCGGGAGAGGTGAGCAGTTCTTC
CDR3: CASSLGASGRGEQFF
size: .
V: TRBV7-3
J: TRBJ2-1
length: 15
D: TRBD2

DNA: TGTGCCAGCAGTTTCCCAGTACGGGGAGCTGAAGCTTTCTTT
CDR3: CASSFPVRGAEAFF
size: .
V: TRBV28
J: TRBJ1-1
length: 14
D: .

DNA: TGTGCCAGTAGTGCTAAGGGGATACCTAATGAAAAACTGTTTTTT
CDR3: CASSAKGIPNEKLFF
size: .
V: TRBV19
J: TRBJ1-4
length: 15
D: .

DNA: TGTGCCAGCAGCGGGACTGGACCCTCTGGAAACACCATATATTTT
CDR3: CASSGTGPSGNTIYF
size: .
V: TRBV11-2
J: TRBJ1-3
length: 15
D: .

DNA: TGTGCCAGCTCCCCCGTTGGGGCGGGAGTTAGCGTTGCAAATGAGCAGTTCTTC
CDR3: CASSPVGAGVSVANEQFF
size: few
V: TRBV18
J: TRBJ2-1
length: 18
D: TRBD2

DNA: TGTGCCATCAGTGAAATCAGTCTGAACACTGAAGCTTTCTTT
CDR3: CAISEISLNTEAFF
size: few
V: TRBV10-3
J: TRBJ1-1
length: 14
D: .

DNA: TGTGCCAGCAGCTTCTCTAGAGGGGGGTGGGACAGTATAGTTGGAGCTTTCTTT
CDR3: CASSFSRGGWDSIVGAFF
size: .
V: TRBV12-1
J: TRBJ1-1
length: 18
D: .

DNA: TGCGCCAGCAGCTTGGCCTACTCCAATGAGCAGTTCTTC
CDR3: CASSLAYSNEQFF
size: .
V: TRBV5-1
J: TRBJ2-1
length: 13
D: .

DNA: TGTGCCAGCAGCCTTCCCCCCACAGGGGCCACAGATACGCAGTATTTT
CDR3: CASSLPPTGATDTQYF
size: .
V: TRBV28
J: TRBJ2-3
length: 16
D: TRBD1

DNA: TGTGCCGGTCGAGGATGGCCGGAAGGCTACGAGCAGTACTTC
CDR3: CAGRGWPEGYEQYF
size: .
V: TRBV2
J: TRBJ2-7
length: 14
D: .